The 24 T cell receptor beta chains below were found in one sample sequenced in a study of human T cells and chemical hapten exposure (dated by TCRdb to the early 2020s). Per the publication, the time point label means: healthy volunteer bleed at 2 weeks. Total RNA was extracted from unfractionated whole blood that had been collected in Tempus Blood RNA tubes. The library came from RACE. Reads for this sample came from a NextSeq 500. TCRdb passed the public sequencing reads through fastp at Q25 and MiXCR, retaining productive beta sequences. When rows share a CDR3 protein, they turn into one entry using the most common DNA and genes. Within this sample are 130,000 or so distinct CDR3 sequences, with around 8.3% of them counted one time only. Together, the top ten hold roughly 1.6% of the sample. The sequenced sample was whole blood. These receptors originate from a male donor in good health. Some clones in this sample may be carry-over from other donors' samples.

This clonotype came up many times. This CDR3 is CASSSLPGTGPDTQYF. CDR3 sequence (DNA): TGTGCCAGCAGCTCTTTGCCGGGAACGGGGCCAGATACGCAGTATTTT. V usage is TRBV6-2 or TRBV6-3 and J usage is TRBJ2-3; D may correspond to TRBD1 or TRBD2 (5 bases each). The germline CDR1 and CDR2 sequences are MNHEY and SVGEGT. The CDR3 spans 16 residues. V dropped 6 bases and J dropped 4 bases, with 20 bases sitting between them.

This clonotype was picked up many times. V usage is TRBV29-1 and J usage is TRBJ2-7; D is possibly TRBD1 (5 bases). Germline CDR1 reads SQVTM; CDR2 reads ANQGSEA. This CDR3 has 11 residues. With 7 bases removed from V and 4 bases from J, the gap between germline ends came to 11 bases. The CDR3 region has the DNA TGCAGCGGTCTCCAGGGTTACGAGCAGTACTTC. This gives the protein CSGLQGYEQYF.

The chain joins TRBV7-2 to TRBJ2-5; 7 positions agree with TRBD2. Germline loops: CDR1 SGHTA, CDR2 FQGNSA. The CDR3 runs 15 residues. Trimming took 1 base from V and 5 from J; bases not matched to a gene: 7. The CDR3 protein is CASSLVTGAGETQYF. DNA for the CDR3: TGTGCCAGCAGCTTAGTTACGGGAGCGGGGGAGACCCAGTACTTC.

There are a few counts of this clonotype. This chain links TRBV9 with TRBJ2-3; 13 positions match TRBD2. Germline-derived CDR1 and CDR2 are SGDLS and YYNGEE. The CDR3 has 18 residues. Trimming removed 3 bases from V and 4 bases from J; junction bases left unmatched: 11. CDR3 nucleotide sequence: TGTGCCAGCAGCGGTGGACTAGCGGGGGCCCTAGGTTCAGATACGCAGTATTTT. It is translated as CASSGGLAGALGSDTQYF.

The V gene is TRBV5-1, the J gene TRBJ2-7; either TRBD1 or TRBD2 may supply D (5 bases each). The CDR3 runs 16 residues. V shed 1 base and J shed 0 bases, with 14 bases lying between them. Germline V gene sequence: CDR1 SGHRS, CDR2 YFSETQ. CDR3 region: CASSLSTGTASYEQYF. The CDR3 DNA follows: TGCGCCAGCAGCTTGTCAACCGGGACGGCCTCCTACGAGCAGTACTTC.

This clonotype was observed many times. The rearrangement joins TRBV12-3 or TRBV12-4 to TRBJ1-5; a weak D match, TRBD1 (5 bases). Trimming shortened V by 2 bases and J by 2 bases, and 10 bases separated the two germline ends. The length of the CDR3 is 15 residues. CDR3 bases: TGTGCCAGCAGTTTAAGGGGTTTGGGCAATCAGCCCCAGCATTTT. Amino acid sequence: CASSLRGLGNQPQHF.

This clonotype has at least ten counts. As DNA, the CDR3 is TGTGCCAGCAGCTTTGGTTCACCCCTCCACTTT. It is translated as CASSFGSPLHF. The V call is TRBV7-2, the J call TRBJ1-6; D gene uncertain. The V end lost 3 bases, the J end lost 9 bases, and 3 bases lay between the germline ends. CDR1 is SGHTA, CDR2 FQGNSA, per germline. The CDR3 covers 11 residues.

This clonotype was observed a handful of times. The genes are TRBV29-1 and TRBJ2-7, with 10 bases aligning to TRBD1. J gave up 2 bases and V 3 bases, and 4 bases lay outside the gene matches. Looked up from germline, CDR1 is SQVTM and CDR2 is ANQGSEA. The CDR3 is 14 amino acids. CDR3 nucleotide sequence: TGCAGCGTTGAGGGGGACAGGGGTCCCTACGAGCAGTACTTC. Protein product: CSVEGDRGPYEQYF.

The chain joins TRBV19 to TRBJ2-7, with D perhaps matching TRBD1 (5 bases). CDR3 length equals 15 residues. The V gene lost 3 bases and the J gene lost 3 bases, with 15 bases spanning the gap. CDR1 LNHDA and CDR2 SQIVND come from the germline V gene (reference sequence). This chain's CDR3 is CASSIGTGAIYEQYF. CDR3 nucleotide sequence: TGTGCCAGTAGTATTGGTACAGGCGCCATCTACGAGCAGTACTTC.

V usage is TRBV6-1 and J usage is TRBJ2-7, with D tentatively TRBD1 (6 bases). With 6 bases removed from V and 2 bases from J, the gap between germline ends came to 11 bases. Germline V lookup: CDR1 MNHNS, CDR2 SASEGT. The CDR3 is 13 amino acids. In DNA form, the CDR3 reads TGTGCCAGCAGACAGGGATTCCCCTACGAGCAGTACTTC. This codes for CASRQGFPYEQYF.

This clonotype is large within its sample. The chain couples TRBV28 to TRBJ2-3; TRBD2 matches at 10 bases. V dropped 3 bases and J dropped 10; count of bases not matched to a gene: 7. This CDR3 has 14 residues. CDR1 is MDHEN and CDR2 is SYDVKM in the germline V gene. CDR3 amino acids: CASSFFHLAGAQYF. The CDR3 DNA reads TGTGCCAGCAGTTTCTTCCATCTAGCGGGGGCGCAGTATTTT. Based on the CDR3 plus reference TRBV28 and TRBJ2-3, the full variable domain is DVKVTQSSRYLVKRTGEKVFLECVQDMDHENMFWYRQDPGLGLRLIYFSYDVKMKEKGDIPEGYSVSREKKERFSLILESASTNQTSMYLCASSFFHLAGAQYFGPGTRLTVL.

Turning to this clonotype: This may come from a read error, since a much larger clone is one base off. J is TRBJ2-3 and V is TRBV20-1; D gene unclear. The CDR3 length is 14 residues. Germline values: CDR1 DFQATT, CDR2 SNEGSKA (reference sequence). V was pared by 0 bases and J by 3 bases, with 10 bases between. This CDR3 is CSARDSPRTDTQYF. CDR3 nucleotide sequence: TGCAGTGCTAGAGATTCCCCCCGGACAGATACGCAGTATTTT.

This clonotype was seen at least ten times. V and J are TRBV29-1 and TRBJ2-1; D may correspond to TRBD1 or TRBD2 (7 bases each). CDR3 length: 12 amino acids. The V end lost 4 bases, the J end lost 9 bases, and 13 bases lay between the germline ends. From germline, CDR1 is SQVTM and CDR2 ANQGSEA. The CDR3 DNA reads TGCAGCGTTGGAACAGGGGAGGGTGAGCAGTTCTTC. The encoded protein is CSVGTGEGEQFF.

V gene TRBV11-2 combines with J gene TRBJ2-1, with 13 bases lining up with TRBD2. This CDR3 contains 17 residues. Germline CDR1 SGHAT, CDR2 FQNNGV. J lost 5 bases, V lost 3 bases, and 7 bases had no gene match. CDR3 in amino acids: CASSFGTSGTLDNEQFF. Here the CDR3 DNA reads TGTGCCAGCAGCTTCGGGACTAGCGGGACCCTGGACAATGAGCAGTTCTTC.

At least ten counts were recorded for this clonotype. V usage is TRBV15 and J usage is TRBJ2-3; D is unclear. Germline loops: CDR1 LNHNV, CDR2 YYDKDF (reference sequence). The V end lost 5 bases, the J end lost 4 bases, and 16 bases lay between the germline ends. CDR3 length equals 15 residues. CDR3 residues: CATSYTGTTADTQYF. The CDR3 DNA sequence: TGTGCCACCAGCTACACGGGCACCACCGCAGATACGCAGTATTTT.

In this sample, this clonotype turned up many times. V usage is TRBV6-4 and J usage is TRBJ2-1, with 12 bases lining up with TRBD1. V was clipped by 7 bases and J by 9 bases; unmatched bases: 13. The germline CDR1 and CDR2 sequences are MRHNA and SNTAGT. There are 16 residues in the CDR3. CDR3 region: CASKDAAGQGASEQFF. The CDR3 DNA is TGTGCCAGCAAGGACGCGGCGGGACAGGGGGCTTCTGAGCAGTTCTTC.

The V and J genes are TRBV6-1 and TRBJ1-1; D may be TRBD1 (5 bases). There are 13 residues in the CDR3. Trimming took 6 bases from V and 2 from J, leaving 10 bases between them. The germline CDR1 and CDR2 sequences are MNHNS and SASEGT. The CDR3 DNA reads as TGTGCCAGCAGGACAGCACTAAACACTGAAGCTTTCTTT. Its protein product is CASRTALNTEAFF.

CDR3 protein: CASSVQNYNEQFF. The CDR3 DNA is TGTGCCAGCAGTGTCCAGAACTACAATGAGCAGTTCTTC. The chain has TRBV6-2 or TRBV6-3 and TRBJ2-1, with unresolved D. Germline V gene sequence: CDR1 MNHEY, CDR2 SVGEGT. Deletions cut 5 bases from V and 3 bases from J, with 8 bases between. This CDR3 spans 13 amino acids.

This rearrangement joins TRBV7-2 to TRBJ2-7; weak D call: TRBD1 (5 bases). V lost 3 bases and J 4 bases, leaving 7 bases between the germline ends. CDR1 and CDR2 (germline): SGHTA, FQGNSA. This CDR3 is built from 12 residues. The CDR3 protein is CASSFQGYEQYF. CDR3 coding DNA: TGTGCCAGCAGCTTTCAGGGATACGAGCAGTACTTC.

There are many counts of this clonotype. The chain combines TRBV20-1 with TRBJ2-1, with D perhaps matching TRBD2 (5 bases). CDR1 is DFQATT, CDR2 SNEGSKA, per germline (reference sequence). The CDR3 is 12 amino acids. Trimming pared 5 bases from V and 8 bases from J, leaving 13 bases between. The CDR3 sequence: CSAEGWFDEQFF. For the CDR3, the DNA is TGCAGTGCTGAGGGATGGTTCGATGAGCAGTTCTTC.

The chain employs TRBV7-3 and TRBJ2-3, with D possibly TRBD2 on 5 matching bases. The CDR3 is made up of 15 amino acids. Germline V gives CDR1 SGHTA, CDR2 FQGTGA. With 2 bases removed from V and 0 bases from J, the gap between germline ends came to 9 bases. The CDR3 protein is CASSLQRGSTDTQYF. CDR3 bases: TGTGCCAGCAGCTTACAACGGGGTAGCACAGATACGCAGTATTTT.

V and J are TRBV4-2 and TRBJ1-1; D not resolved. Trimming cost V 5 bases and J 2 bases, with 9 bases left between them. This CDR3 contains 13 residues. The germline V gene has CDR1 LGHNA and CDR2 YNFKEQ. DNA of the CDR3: TGTGCCAGCAGCTCAGAGGTAAACACTGAAGCTTTCTTT. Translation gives CASSSEVNTEAFF.

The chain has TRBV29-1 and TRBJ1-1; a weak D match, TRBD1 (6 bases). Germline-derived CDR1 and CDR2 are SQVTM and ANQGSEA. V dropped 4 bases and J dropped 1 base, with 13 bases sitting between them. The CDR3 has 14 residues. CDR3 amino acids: CSVVSWGPNTEAFF. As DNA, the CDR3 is TGCAGCGTTGTTTCGTGGGGGCCGAACACTGAAGCTTTCTTT.

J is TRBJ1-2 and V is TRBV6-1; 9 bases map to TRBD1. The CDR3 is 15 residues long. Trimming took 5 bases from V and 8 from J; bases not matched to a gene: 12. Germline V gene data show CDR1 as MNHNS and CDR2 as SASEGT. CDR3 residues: CASSPPGTGYGGYTF. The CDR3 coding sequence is TGTGCCAGCAGTCCCCCGGGGACAGGGTATGGAGGCTACACCTTC.